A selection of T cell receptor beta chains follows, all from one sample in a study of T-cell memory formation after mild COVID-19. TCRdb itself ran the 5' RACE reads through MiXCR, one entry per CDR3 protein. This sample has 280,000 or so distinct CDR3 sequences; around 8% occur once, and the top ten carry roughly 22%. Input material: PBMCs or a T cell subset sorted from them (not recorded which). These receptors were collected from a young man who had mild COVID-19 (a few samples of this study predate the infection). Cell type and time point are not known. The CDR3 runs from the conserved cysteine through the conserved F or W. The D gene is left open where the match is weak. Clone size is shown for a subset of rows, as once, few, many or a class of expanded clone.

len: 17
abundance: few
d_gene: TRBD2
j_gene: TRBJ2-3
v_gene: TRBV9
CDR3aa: CASSVDLRGGAPDTQYF

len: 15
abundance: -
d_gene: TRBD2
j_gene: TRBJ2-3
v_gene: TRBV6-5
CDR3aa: CASSYPSSGEGPQYF

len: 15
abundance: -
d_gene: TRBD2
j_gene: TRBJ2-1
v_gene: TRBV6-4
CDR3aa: CASSSSGGASNEQFF

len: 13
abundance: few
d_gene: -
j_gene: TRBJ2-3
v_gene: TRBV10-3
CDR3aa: CAIRTVQTDTQYF

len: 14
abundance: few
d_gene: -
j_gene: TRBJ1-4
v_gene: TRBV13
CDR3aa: CASRRSGKNEKLFF

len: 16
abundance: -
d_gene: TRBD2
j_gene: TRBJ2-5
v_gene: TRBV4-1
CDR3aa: CASSLGLAGLGETQYF

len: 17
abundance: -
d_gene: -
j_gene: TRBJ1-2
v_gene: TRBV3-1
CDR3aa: CASSQDRRDRYNYGYTF

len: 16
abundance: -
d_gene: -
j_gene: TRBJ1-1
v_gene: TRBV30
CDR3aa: CAWSVLSGLMNTEAFF

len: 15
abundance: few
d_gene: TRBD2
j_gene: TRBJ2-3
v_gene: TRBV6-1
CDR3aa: CASSERRGGSDTQYF

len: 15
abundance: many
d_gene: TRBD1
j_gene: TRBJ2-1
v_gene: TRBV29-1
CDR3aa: CSVEDPEQGFNEQFF

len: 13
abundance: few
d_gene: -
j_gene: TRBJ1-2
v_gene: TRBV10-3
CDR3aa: CATRIDGTGGYTF

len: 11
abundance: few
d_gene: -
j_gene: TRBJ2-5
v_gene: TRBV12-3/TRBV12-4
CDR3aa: CASRTGETQYF

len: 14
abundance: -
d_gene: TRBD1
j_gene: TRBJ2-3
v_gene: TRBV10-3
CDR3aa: CAIRKGQSTDTQYF

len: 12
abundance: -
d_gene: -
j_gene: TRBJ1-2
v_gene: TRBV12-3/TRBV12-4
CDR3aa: CASTRPSYGYTF

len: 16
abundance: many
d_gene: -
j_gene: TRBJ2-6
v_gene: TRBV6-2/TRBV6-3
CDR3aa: CASSTFLVAGANVLTF

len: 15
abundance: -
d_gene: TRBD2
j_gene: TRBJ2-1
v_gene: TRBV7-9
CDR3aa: CASSRLAGGLREQFF

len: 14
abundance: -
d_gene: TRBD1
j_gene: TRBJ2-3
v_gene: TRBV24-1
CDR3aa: CATGTEHSTDTQYF

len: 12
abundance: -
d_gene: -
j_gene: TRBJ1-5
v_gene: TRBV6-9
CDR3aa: CASSARIQPQHF

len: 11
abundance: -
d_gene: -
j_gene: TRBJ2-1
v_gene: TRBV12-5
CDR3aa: CASATYNEQFF

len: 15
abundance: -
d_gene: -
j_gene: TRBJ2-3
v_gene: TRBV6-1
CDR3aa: CASSEILADTDTQYF

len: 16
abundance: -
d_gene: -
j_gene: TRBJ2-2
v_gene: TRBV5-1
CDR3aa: CASSLSWTANTGELFF

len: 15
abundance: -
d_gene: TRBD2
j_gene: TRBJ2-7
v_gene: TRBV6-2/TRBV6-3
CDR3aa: CASRPGTSGNYEQYF

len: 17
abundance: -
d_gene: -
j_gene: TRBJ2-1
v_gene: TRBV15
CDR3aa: CATSPRMGGATYNEQFF

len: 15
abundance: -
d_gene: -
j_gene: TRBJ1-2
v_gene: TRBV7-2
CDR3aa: CASSPQRRSGYGYTF

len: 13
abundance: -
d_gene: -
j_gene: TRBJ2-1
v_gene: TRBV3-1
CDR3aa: CASTPGTYNEQFF

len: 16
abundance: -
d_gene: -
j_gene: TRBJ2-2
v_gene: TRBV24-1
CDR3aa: CATSDRDGPNTGELFF

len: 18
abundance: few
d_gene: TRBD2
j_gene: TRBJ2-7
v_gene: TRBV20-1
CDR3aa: CSATPFPLTSGALYEQYF

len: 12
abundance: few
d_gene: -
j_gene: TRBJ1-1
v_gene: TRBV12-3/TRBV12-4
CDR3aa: CASSLAWGEAFF

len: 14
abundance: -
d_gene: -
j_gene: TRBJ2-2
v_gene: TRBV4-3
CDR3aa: CASRGTGLPGELFF

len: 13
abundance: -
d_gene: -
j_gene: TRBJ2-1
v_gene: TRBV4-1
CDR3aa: CASSQGLEGEQFF

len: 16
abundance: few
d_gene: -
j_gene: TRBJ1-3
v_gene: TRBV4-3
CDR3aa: CASSQEAARVLNTIYF

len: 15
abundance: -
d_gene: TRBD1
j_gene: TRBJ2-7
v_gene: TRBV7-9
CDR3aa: CASSPPGQGAGEQYF

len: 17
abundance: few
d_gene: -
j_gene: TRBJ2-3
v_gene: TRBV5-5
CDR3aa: CASSLGRDLGHRDTQYF

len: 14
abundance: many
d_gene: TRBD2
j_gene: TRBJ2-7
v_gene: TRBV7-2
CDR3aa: CASSQLAGSYEQYF

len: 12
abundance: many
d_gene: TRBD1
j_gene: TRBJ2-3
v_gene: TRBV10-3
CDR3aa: CATTGATDTQYF

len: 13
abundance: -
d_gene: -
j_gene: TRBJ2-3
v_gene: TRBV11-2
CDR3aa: CASSRAMQNTQYF

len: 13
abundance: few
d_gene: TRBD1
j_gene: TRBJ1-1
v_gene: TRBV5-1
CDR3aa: CSSSWRQGVEAFF

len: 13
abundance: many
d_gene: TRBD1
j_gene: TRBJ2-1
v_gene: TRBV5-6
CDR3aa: CASSPQGAYEQFF

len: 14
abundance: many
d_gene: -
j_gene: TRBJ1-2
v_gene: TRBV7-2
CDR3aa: CASSSEQTDYGYTF

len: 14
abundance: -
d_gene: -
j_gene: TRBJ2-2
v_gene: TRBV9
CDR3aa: CASRSGVNTGELFF

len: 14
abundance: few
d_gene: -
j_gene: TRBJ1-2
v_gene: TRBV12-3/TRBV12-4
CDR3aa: CACSLGGGRAGYTF

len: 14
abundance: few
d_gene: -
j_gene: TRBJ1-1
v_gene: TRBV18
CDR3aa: CASSPERGRTEAFF

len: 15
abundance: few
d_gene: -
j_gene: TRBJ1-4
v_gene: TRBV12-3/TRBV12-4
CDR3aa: CASSPRGGGSEKLFF

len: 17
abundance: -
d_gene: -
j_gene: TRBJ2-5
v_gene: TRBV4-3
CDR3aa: CASSLTGSGPGGETQYF

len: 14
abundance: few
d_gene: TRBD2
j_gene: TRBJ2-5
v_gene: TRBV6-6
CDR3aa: CASRIGTREETQYF

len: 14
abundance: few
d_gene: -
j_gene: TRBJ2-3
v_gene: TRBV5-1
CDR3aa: CASSLEGRADTQYF

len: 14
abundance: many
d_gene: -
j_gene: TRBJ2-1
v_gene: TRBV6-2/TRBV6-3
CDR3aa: CASSWVAESNEQFF

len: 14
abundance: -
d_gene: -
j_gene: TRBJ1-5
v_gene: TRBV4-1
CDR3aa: CASSQADSYQPQHF

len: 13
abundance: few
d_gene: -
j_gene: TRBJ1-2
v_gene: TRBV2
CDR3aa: CASSQDINYGYTF

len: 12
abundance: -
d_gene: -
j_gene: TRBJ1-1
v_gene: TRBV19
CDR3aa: CASNYGNTEAFF

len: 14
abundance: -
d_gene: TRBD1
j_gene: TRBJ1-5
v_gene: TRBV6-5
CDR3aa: CASSPGTGLQPQHF

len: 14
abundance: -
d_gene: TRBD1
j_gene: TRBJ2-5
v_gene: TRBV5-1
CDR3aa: CASSLEDRGETQYF

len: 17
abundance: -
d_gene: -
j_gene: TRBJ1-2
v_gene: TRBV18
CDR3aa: CASSPSVSPTGGYGYTF

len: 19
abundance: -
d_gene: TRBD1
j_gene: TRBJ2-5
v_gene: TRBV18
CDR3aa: CASSPLLFSRSQGEETQYF

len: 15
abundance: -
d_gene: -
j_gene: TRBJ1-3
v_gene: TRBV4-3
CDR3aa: CASSHDTGSGNTIYF

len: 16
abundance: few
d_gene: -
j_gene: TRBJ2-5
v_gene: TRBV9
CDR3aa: CASSVGPLTGGETQYF

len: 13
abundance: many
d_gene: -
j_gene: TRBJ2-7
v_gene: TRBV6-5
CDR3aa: CASSYFPGYEQYF

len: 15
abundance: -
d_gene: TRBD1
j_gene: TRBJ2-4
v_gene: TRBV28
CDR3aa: CASSEYRGAKNIQYF

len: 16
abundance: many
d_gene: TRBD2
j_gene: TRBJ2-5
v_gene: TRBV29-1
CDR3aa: CSAGRLTSGGQETQYF